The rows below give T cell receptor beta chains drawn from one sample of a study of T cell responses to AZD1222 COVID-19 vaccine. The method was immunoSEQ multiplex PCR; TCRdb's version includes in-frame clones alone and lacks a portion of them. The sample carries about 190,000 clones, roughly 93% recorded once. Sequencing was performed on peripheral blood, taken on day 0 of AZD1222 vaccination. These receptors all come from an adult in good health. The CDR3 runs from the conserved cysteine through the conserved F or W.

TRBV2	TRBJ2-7	CASSGGDYFYEQYF
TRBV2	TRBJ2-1	CASTVSSYNEQFF
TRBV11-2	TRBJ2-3	CASSVRDRVTDTQYF
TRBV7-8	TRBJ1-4	CASSRGGVGEKLFF
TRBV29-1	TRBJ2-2	CSVTTAWTGELFF
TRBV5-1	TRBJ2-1	CASSLFGTANEQFF
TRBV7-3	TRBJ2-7	CASSKAGALGEQYF
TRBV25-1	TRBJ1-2	CASSAVSYGYTF
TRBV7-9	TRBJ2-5	CASSGTSGEYQETQYF
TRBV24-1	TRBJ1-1	CATSETGQGKTEAFF
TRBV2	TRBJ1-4	CASSRTGQDEKLFF
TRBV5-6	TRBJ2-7	CASSETRGGEQYF
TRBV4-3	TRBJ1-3	CASSQDVYEGLAGNTIYF
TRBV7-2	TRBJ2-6	CASSLRASGANVLTF
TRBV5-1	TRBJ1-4	CASSLGPEGEEKLFF
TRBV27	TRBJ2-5	CASSLVPEVAKETQYF
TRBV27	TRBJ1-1	CASSFLGGGTEAFF
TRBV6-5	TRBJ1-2	CASSLGGGSLYGYTF
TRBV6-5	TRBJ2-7	CASSYSEAFSYEQYF
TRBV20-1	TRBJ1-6	CSASLRRGRGRAPLHF
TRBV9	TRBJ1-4	CASSVAPAGGLGNEKLFF
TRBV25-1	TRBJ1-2	CASSQVHLGYGYTF
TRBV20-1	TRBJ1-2	CSANPYGYTF
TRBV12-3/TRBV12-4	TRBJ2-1	CASGRGDNEQFF
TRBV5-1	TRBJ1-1	CASSLADRTHTEAFF
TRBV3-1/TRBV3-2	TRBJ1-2	CASSPGNRKVYGYTF
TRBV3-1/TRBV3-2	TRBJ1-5	CASSQTGTGCDQPQHF
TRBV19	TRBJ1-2	CASSMGVGTDGYTF
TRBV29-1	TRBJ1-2	CSVEGGQGGGGYTF
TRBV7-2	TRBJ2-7	CASSQGQGPYEQYF
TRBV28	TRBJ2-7	CASISLGVNSYEQYF
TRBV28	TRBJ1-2	CASSRQGVPYGYTF
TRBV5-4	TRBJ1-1	CASSGNRGLNTEAFF
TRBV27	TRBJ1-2	CASSSPAGQSYTF
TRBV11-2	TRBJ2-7	CASSLEDGRYLSYEQYF